What follows is one T cell receptor beta chain and its context. This record comes from a study of blood T cell repertoires in COVID-19. The germline gives CDR1 LGHDT, CDR2 YNNKEL (reference sequence). This CDR3 contains 14 residues. Trimming left V 1 base short and J 4 bases short, with 10 bases between. Assay used: immunoSEQ multiplex PCR; TCRdb lists only in-frame clones, some missing. Among fewer than 95,000 clones, 87% were seen once, and the ten largest hold roughly 15%. The chain links TRBV3-1 (or the pseudogene TRBV3-2) to TRBJ2-5; D is perhaps TRBD1 (5 bases). This TCR was sampled from a male donor with acute or convalescent COVID-19. The sequencing sample was made of peripheral blood. The CDR3, as DNA: TGTGCCAGCAGCCAAGGCAGGGTAATAGAGACCCAGTACTTC. Protein: CASSQGRVIETQYF.